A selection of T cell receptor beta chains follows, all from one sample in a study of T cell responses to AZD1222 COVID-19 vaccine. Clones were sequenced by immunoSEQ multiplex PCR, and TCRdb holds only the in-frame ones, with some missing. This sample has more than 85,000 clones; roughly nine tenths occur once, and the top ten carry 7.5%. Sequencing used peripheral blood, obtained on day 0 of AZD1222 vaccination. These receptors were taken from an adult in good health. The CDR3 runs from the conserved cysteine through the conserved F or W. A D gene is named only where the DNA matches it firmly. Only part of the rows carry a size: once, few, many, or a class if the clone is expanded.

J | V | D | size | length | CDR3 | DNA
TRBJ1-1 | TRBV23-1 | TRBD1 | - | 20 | CASSQQAVPRQGARDTEAFF | TGCGCCAGCAGTCAACAAGCGGTCCCCCGACAGGGGGCGAGGGACACTGAAGCTTTCTTT
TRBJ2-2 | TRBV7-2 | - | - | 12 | CASSSYTGELFF | TGTGCCAGCAGCTCATACACCGGGGAGCTGTTTTTT
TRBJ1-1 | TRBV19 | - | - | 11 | CASSWDTVAFF | TGTGCCAGTAGCTGGGACACGGTAGCTTTCTTT
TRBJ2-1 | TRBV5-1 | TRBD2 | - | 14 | CASSLEREENEQFF | TGCGCCAGCAGCTTGGAGCGGGAGGAAAATGAGCAGTTCTTC
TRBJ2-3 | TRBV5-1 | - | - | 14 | CASSSPDRMDTQYF | TGCGCCAGCAGCTCCCCCGACAGGATGGATACGCAGTATTTT
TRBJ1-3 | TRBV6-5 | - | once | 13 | CASAARSGNTIYF | TGTGCCAGCGCGGCCCGCTCTGGAAACACCATATATTTT
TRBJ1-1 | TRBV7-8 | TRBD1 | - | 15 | CASSYPGQTDTEAFF | TGTGCCAGCAGCTACCCGGGACAGACCGACACTGAAGCTTTCTTT
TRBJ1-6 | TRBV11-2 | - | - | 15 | CASSLGTLWNSPLHF | TGTGCCAGCAGCCTTGGAACACTTTGGAATTCACCCCTCCACTTT
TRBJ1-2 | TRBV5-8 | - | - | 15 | CASSLDRAGYYGYTF | TGTGCCAGCAGCTTGGACCGGGCAGGATATTATGGCTACACCTTC
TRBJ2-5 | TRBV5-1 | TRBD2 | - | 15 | CASSSGLAGGETQYF | TGCGCCAGCAGCTCGGGACTAGCGGGAGGAGAGACCCAGTACTTC
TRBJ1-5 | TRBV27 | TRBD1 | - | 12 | CASRQGYQPQHF | TGTGCCAGCAGACAGGGGTATCAGCCCCAGCATTTT
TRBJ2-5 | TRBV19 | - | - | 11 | CASSIKETQYF | TGTGCCAGTAGTATCAAAGAGACCCAGTACTTC
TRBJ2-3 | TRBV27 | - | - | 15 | CASSRGQPRVDTQYF | TGTGCCAGCAGCCGGGGGCAGCCCCGGGTAGATACGCAGTATTTT
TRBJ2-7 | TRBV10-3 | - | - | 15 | CAISESLPLLYEQYF | TGTGCCATCAGTGAGTCCCTGCCCCTACTCTACGAGCAGTACTTC
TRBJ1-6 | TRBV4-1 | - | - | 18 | CASSRFPDRFSYNSPLHF | TGCGCCAGCAGCCGCTTCCCCGACAGGTTCTCCTATAATTCACCCCTCCACTTT
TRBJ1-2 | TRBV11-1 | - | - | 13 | CASSLAGGAGYTF | TGTGCCAGCAGCTTAGCGGGGGGGGCCGGCTACACCTTC
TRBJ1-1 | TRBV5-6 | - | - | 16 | CASSFTDPLARPEAFF | TGTGCCAGCAGTTTTACGGACCCCCTGGCGAGACCTGAAGCTTTCTTT
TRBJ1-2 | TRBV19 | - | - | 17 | CASSISVRPDSNYGYTF | TGTGCCAGTAGTATTAGCGTCAGGCCAGATTCTAACTATGGCTACACCTTC
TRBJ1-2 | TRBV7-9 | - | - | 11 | CASRTGGGYTF | TGTGCCAGCAGGACAGGAGGTGGCTACACCTTC
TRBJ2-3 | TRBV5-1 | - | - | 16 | CASSPVGGLSTDTQYF | TGCGCCAGCAGCCCGGTGGGCGGGCTAAGCACAGATACGCAGTATTTT
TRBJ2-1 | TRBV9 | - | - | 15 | CASSAQVTGYNEQFF | TGTGCCAGCAGCGCCCAAGTGACAGGATACAATGAGCAGTTCTTC
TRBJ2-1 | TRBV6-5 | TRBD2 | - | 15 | CASSPLAGGYNEQFF | TGTGCCAGCAGCCCACTAGCGGGAGGGTACAATGAGCAGTTCTTC
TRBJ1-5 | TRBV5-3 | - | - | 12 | CARSLARTVSHF | TGTGCCAGAAGCTTGGCCCGGACAGTTTCACATTTT
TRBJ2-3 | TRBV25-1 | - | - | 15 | CASSEWAPNTDTQYF | TGTGCCAGCAGTGAATGGGCTCCTAACACAGATACGCAGTATTTT
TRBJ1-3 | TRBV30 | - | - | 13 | CAWQGRSGNTIYF | TGTGCCTGGCAGGGAAGGTCTGGAAACACCATATATTTT
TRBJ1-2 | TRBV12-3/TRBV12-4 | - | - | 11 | CASRINYGYTF | TGTGCCAGCAGGATCAACTATGGCTACACCTTC
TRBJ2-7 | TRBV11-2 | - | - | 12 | CASQKGEGEQYF | TGTGCCAGCCAAAAGGGCGAGGGCGAGCAGTACTTC
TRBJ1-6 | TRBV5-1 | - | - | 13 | CASSLAVVGPLHF | TGCGCCAGCAGCTTGGCCGTTGTTGGACCCCTCCACTTT
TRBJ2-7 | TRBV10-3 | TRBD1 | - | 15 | CAISESTGGPYEQYF | TGTGCCATCAGTGAGTCAACAGGGGGACCCTACGAGCAGTACTTC
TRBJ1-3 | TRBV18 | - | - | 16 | CASSPLGQGLGNTIYF | TGTGCCAGCTCACCACTGGGTCAGGGTCTTGGAAACACCATATATTTT
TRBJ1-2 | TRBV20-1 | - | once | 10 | CSAPNYGYTF | TGCAGTGCTCCTAACTATGGCTACACCTTC
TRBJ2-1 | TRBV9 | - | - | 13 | CASRGGPNNEQFF | TGTGCCAGCAGAGGAGGACCAAACAATGAGCAGTTCTTC
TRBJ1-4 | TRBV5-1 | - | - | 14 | CASSLEGREEKLFF | TGCGCCAGCAGCTTGGAGGGTAGGGAAGAAAAACTGTTTTTT
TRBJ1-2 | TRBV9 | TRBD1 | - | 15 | CASSVETGGSYGYTF | TGTGCCAGCAGCGTTGAGACAGGGGGCAGCTATGGCTACACCTTC
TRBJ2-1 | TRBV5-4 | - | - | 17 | CASSRIPTGVPYNEQFF | TGTGCCAGCAGCCGAATCCCCACGGGAGTCCCCTACAATGAGCAGTTCTTC
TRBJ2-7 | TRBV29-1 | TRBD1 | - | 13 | CSVRDRGTYEQYF | TGCAGCGTGCGGGACAGGGGGACCTACGAGCAGTACTTC
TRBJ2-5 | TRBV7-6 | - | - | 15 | CASSLRIDSQETQYF | TGTGCCAGCAGCTTAAGGATTGACAGTCAAGAGACCCAGTACTTC
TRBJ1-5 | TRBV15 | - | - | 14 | CATRGGNSNQPQHF | TGTGCCACCAGAGGGGGGAATAGCAATCAGCCCCAGCATTTT
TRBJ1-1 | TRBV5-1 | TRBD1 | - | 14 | CASSSTGGVTEAFF | TGCGCCAGCAGCTCTACAGGGGGCGTCACTGAAGCTTTCTTT
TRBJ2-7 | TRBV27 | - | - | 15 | CASSLRGGLTYEQYF | TGTGCCAGCAGTTTACGAGGGGGTTTGACCTACGAGCAGTACTTC
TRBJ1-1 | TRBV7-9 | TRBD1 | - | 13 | CASGGTGRIEAFF | TGTGCCAGCGGCGGGACAGGCAGAATTGAAGCTTTCTTT
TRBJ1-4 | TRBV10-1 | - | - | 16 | CASIRLHQVGDEKLFF | TGCGCCAGCATCAGGCTACACCAAGTCGGGGATGAAAAACTGTTTTTT
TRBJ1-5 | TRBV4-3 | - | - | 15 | CASSQESGSYQPQHF | TGCGCCAGCAGCCAAGAATCCGGGAGTTATCAGCCCCAGCATTTT
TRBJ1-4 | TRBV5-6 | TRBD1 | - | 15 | CASSPGTGVGQKLFF | TGTGCCAGCAGCCCGGGGACAGGGGTTGGTCAAAAACTGTTTTTT
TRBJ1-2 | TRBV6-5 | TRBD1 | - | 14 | CASSYSDRHSGYTF | TGTGCCAGCAGTTACTCGGACAGGCACTCGGGCTACACCTTC
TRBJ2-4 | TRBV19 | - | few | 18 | CASSILPEAGIAKNIQYF | TGTGCCAGTAGTATCCTTCCGGAGGCGGGAATAGCCAAAAACATTCAGTACTTC
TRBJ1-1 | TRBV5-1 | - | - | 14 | CASSFRTPNTEAFF | TGCGCCAGCAGCTTCAGGACCCCGAACACTGAAGCTTTCTTT
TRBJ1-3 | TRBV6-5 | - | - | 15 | CASSLPGFLRNTIYF | TGTGCCAGCAGTTTGCCGGGTTTCCTAAGAAACACCATATATTTT
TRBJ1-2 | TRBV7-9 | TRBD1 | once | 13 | CASSTTGVAGYTF | TGTGCCAGCAGTACGACAGGGGTGGCTGGCTACACCTTC
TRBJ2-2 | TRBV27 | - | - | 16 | CASTPFEGLNTGELFF | TGTGCCAGCACTCCCTTCGAGGGTCTCAACACCGGGGAGCTGTTTTTT